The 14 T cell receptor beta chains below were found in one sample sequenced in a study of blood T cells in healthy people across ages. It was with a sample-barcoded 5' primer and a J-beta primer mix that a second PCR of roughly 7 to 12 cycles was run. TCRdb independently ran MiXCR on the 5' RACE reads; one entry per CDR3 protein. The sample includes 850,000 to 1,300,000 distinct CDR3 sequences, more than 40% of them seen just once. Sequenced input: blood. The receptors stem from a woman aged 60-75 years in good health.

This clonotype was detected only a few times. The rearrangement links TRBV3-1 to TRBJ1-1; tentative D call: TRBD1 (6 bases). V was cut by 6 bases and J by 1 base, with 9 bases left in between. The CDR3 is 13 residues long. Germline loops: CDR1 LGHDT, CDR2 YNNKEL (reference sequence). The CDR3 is CASRQDRNTEAFF. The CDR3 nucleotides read TGTGCCAGCAGACAGGACAGGAACACTGAAGCTTTCTTT.

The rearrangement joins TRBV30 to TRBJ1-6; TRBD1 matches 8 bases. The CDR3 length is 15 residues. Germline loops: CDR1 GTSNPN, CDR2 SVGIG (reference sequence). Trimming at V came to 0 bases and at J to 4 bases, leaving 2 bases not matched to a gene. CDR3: CAWSVTGGYNSPLHF. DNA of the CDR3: TGTGCCTGGAGTGTCACAGGGGGTTATAATTCACCCCTCCACTTT.

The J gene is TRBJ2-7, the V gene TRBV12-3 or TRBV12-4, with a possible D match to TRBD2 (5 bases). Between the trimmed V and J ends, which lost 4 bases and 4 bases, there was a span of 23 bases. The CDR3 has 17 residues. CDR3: CASSSLLGGRASYEQYF. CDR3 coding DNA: TGTGCCAGCAGTTCCCTTCTCGGCGGGCGGGCCTCATACGAGCAGTACTTC.

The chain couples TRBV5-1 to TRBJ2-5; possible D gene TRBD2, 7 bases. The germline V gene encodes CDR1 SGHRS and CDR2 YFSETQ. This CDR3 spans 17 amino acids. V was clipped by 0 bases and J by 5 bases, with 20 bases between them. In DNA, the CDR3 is TGCGCCAGCAGCTTGGGGACCTCCGGGGGGCGCTTGGAGACCCAGTACTTC. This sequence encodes CASSLGTSGGRLETQYF.

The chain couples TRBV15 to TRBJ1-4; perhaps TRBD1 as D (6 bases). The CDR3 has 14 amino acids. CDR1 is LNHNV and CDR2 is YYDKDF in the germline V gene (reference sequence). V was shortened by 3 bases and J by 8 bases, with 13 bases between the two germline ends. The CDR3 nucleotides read TGTGCCACCAGCAGCGGGGGCATGAAGGAAAAACTGTTTTTT. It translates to CATSSGGMKEKLFF. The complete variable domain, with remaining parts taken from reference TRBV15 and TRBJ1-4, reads DAMVIQNPRYQVTQFGKPVTLSCSQTLNHNVMYWYQQKSSQAPKLLFHYYDKDFNNEADTPDNFQSRRPNTSFCFLDIRSPGLGDTAMYLCATSSGGMKEKLFFGSGTQLSVL.

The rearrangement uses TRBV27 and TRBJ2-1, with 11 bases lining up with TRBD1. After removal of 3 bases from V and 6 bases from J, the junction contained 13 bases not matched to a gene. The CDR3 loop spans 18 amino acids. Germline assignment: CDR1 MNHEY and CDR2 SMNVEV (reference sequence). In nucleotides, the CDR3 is TGTGCCAGCAGTTTCGAAGGGGTGGGGACAGGGGGGGTCAATGAGCAGTTCTTC. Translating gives CASSFEGVGTGGVNEQFF.

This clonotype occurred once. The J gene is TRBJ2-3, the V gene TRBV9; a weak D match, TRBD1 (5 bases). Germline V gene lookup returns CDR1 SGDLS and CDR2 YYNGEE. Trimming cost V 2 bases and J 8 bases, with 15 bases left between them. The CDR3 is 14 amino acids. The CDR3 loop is CASSVAGLGATQYF. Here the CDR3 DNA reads TGTGCCAGCAGCGTCGCCGGCCTTGGGGCTACGCAGTATTTT.

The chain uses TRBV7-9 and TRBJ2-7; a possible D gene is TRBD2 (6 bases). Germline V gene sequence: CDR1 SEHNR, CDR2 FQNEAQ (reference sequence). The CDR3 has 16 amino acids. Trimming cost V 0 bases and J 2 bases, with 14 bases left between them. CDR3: CASSLAGGTPAYEQYF. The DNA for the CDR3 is TGTGCCAGCAGCTTAGCCGGCGGGACTCCCGCCTACGAGCAGTACTTC.

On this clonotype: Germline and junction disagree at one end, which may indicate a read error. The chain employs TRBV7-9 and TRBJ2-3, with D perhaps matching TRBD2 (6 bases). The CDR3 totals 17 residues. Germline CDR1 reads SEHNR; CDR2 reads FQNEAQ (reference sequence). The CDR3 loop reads CVSSFLRGLTGTDTQYF. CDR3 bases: TGTGTCAGCAGCTTCCTAAGAGGACTAACGGGCACAGATACGCAGTATTTT.

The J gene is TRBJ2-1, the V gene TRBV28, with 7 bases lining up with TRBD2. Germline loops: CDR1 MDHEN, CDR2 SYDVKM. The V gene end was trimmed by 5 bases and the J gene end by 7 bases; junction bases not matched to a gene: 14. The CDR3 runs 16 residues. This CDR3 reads CASSPRAAGVGNEQFF. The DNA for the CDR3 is TGTGCCAGCAGTCCGAGAGCCGCGGGAGTGGGAAATGAGCAGTTCTTC.

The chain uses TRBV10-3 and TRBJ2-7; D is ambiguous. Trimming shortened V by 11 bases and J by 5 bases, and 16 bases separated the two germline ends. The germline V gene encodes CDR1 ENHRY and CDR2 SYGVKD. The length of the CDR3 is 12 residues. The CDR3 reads CAHTASPDEQYF. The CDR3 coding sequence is TGTGCCCATACGGCCAGCCCGGACGAGCAGTACTTC.

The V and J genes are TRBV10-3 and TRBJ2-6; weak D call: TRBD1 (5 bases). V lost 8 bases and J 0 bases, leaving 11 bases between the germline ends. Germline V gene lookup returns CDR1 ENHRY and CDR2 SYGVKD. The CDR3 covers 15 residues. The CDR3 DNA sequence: TGTGCCATCGCGGACAACGACTCTGGGGCCAACGTCCTGACTTTC. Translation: CAIADNDSGANVLTF.

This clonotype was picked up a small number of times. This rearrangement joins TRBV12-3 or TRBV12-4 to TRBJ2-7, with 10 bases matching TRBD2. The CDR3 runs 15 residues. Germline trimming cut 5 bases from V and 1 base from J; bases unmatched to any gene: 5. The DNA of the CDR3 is TGTGCCAGCAGTGCGGGACTAGCGTATTCCTACGAGCAGTACTTC. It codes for CASSAGLAYSYEQYF.

CDR3 amino acids: CAIRPGAPGSPLHF. The CDR3 region has the DNA TGTGCCATCAGACCAGGGGCCCCAGGTTCACCCCTCCACTTT. V gene TRBV10-3 combines with J gene TRBJ1-6; D is possibly TRBD1 (6 bases). V lost 6 bases and J 9 bases, leaving 15 bases between the germline ends. The length of the CDR3 is 14 residues. Germline CDR1 and CDR2: ENHRY and SYGVKD.